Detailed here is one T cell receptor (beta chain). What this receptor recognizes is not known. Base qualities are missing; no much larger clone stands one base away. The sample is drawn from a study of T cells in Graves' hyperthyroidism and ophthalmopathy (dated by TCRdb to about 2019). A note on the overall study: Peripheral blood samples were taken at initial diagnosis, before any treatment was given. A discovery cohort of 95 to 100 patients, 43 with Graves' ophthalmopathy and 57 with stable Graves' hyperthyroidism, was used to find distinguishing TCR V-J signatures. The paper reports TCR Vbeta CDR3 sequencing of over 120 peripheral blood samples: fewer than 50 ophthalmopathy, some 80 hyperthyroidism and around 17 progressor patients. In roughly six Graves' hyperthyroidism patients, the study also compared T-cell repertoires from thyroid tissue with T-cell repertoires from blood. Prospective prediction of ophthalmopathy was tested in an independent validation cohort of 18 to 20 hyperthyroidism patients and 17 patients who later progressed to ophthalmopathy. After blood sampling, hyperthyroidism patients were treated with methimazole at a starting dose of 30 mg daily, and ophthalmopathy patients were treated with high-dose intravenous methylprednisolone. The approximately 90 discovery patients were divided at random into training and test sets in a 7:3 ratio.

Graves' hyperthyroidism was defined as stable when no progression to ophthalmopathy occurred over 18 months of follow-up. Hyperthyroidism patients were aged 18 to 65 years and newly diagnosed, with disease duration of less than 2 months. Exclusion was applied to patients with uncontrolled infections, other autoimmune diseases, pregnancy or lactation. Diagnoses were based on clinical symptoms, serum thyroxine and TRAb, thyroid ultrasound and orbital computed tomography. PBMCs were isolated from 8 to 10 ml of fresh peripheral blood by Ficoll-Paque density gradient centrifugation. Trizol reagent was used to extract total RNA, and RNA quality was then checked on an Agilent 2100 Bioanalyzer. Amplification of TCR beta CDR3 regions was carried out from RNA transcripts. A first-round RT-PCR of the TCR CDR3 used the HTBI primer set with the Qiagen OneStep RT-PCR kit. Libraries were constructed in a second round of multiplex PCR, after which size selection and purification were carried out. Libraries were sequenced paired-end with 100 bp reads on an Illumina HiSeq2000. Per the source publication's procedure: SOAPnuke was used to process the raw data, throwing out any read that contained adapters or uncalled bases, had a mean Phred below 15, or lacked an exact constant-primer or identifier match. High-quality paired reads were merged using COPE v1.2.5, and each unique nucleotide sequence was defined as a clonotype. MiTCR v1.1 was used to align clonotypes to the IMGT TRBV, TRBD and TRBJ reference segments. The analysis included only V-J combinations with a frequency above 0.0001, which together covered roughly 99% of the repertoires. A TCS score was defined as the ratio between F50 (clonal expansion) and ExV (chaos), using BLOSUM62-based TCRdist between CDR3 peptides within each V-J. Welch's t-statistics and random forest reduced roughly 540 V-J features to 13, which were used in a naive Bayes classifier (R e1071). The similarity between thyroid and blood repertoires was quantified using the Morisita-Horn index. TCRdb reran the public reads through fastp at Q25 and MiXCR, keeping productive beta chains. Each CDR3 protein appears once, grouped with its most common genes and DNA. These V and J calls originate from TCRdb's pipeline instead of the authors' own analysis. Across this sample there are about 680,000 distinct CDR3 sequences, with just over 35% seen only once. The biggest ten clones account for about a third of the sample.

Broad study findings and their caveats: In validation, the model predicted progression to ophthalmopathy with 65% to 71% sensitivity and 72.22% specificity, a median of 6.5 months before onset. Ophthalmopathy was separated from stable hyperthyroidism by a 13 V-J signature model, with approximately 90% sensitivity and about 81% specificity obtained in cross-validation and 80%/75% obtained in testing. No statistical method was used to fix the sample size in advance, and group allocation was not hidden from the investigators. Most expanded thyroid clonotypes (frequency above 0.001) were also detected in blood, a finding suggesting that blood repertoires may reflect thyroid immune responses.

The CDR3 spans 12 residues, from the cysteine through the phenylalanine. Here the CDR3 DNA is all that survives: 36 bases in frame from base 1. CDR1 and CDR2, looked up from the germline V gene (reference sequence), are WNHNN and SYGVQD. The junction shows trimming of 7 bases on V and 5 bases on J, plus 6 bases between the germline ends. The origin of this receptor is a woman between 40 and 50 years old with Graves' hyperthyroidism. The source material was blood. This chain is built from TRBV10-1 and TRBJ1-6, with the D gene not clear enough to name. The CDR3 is CASNFDNSPLHF. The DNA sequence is TGCGCCAGCAATTTCGATAATTCACCCCTCCACTTT.